This T cell receptor (beta chain) was retrieved from a study of beta chain features in type 1 diabetes. With respect to this clone: Antigen: not known.

The investigators reverse transcribed all of the isolated RNA, so they sequenced expressed TCRB transcripts. Repertoires were generated with immunoSEQ multiplex PCR, while TCRdb's copy carries only in-frame clones and drops some. The repertoire holds almost 350,000 clones, with roughly 8% as singletons. Sorting of CD4+ naive, central memory, regulatory and stem cell-like memory cells was performed via CD45RO/CCR7/CD25/CD127/CD95/CD27. Whole-study findings and limits: HLA influence on TCRB rearrangement stayed unresolved here. Compared to healthy donors, patients appeared to have naive, central memory and Treg TCRB repertoires that were more alike. VDJ junctions from type 1 diabetes patients carried fewer insertions and larger deletions.

V lost 2 bases to trimming and J lost 2 bases; unmatched junction nucleotides: 5. This CDR3 region has 15 residues. The germline V gene encodes CDR1 MNHEY and CDR2 SVGAGI. The sequenced material came from central memory CD4+ T cells from blood. This sequence originates from a young woman in good health. The rearrangement links TRBV6-5 to TRBJ2-5, with 7 bases identical to TRBD2. In nucleotides, the CDR3 is TGTGCCAGCAGTTACAGGGCGGGGGTGCAAGAGACCCAGTACTTC. This codes for CASSYRAGVQETQYF.